This TCR beta chain was documented in a study of cytomegalovirus exposure and HLA in healthy donors (dated by TCRdb to the late 2010s). Turning to the overall study: According to a later analysis, one platform produced both the roughly 110 validation repertoires and the 670 or so repertoires of the first cohort. The study aimed to test whether cataloging public T cell receptors could reveal signatures of past pathogen exposure. Along with the approximately 670-subject first cohort, a separate validation cohort of 120 different subjects was used. High-throughput TCR immunosequencing, statistical association of individual TCRs with disease status, and machine learning were combined to predict cytomegalovirus infection status.

Donors formed part of the validation cohort, which comprised about 120 subjects and was distinct from the first cohort of fewer than 750 subjects. What the authors observed across the whole study: The study gave a list of 150 to 200 TCR beta chains associated with cytomegalovirus. A few of the identified cytomegalovirus-associated TCR beta chains were confirmed in vitro to be specific for cytomegalovirus antigens. The authors suggested that the approach could potentially be generalized to other disease states and immunological phenotypes. All 120 or so repertoires were used to score co-occurrence in the validation cohort in a later analysis, because that analysis had no HLA typing for the cohort. Cytomegalovirus status was reported to be diagnosed by the classifier with high specificity and sensitivity in both the original and validation cohorts. Of the cluster scores, roughly 93% were above 0 in a later analysis, which found that TCRs clustered in the first cohort also tended to co-occur in the roughly 130 validation repertoires. Most TCR sequences were seen in very few donors, while some public TCRs were found in many individuals.

The method behind the library was the immunoSEQ multiplex PCR assay. Per the authors' processing: To diagnose cytomegalovirus status from the catalog of TCR beta chain sequences, a statistical classification framework was built. TCRdb took over this immuneACCESS table, retaining in-frame rearrangements with V and J assigned. Such tables are incomplete; in checked studies, under half of the missing clones stem from an unresolved V gene, and the remainder is unexplained. The V and J calls and the clone size are those of that table, but D and trimming were determined from the DNA. In all, the sample holds tens of thousands of clones, and 93% of those were seen once. The ten largest clones add up to about 3.8% of the sample. About this clone itself: Its binding antigen is unknown. Base-call qualities are not available, and no considerably larger clone is one nucleotide away.

The germline V gene encodes CDR1 MDHEN and CDR2 SYDVKM. V is cut back by 6 bases and J by 4 bases, with 5 bases in the junction unmatched. Taken from cysteine to phenylalanine, the CDR3 has 13 residues. The retained sequence is limited to the CDR3, 39 bases, with the frame set at the first base. The sample was PBMCs. Here the chain combines TRBV28 and TRBJ2-7; a stretch of 8 junction bases matches TRBD2. The clonotype comes from a woman in her thirties in good health and CMV-seronegative. The CDR3 region reads CASRGAGVYEQYF. The nucleotides read TGTGCCAGCAGGGGAGCGGGAGTTTACGAGCAGTACTTC.